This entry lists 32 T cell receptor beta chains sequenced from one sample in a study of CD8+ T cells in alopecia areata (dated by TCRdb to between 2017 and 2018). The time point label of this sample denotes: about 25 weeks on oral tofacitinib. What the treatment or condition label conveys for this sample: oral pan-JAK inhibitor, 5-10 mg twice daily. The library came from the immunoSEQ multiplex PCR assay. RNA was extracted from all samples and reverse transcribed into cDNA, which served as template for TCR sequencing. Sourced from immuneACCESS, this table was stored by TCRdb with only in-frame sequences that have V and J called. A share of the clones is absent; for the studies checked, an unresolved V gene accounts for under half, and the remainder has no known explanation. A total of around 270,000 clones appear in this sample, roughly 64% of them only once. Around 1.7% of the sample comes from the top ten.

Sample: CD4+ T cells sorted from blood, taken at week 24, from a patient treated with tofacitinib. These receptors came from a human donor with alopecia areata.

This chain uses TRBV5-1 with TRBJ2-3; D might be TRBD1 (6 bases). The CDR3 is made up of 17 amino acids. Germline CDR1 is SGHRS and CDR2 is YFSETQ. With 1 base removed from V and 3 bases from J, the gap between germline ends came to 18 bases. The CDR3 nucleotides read TGCGCCAGCAGCTTGATCAGAGGACAGATGGGGACAGATACGCAGTATTTT. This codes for CASSLIRGQMGTDTQYF.

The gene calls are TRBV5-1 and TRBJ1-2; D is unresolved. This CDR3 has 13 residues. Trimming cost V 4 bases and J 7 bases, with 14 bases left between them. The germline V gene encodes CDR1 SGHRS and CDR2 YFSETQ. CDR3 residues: CASSPSLGGGYTF. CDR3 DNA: TGCGCCAGCAGCCCCTCACTGGGCGGTGGCTACACCTTC.

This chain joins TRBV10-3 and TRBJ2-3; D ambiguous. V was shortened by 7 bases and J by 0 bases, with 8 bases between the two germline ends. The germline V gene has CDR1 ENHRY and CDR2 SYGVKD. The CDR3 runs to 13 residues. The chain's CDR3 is CAINTASTDTQYF. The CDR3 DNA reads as TGTGCCATCAATACAGCTAGCACAGATACGCAGTATTTT.

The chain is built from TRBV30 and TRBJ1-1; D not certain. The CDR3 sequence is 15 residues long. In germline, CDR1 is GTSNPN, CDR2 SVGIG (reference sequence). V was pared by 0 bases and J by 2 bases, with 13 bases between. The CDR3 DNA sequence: TGTGCCTGGAGTGTACGCCGGCAGCACAACACTGAAGCTTTCTTT. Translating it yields CAWSVRRQHNTEAFF.

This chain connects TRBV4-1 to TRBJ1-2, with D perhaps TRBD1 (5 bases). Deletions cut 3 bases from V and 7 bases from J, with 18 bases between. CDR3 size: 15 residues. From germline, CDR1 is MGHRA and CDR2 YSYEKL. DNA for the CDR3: TGCGCCAGCAGCCATGACACGGGACGGGGATCTGGCTACACCTTC. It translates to CASSHDTGRGSGYTF.

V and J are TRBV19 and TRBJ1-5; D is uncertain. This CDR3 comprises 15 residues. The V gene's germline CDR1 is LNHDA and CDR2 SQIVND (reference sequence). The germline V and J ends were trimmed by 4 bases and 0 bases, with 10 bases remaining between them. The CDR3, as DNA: TGTGCCAGTAGTAAGGGAGGAGTTAGCAATCAGCCCCAGCATTTT. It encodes CASSKGGVSNQPQHF.

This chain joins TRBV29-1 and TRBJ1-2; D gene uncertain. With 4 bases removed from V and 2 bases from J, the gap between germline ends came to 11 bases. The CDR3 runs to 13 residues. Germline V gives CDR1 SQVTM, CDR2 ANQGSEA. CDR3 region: CSVVEVINYGYTF. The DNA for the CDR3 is TGCAGCGTTGTCGAGGTGATAAACTATGGCTACACCTTC.

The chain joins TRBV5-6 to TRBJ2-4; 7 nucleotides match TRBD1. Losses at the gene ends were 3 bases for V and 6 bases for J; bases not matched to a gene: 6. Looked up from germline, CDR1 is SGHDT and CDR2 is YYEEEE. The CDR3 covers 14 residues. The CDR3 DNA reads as TGTGCCAGCAGCTGGGACAGATCACTAAACATTCAGTACTTC. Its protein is CASSWDRSLNIQYF.

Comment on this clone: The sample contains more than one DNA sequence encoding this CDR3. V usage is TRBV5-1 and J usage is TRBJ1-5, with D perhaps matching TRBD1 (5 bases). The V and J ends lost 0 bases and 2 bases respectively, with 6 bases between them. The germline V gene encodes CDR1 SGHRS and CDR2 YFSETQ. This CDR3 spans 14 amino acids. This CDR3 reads CASSLEGGNQPQHF. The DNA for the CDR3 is TGCGCCAGCAGCTTGGAAGGGGGCAATCAGCCCCAGCATTTT. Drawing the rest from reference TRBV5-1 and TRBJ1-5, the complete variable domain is KAGVTQTPRYLIKTRGQQVTLSCSPISGHRSVSWYQQTPGQGLQFLFEYFSETQRNKGNFPGRFSGRQFSNSRSEMNVSTLELGDSALYLCASSLEGGNQPQHFGDGTRLSIL.

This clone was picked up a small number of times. CDR3 sequence (DNA): TGTGCCAGCAGCCAACCTCAGGGGCTCGTTGGCTACACCTTC. Translating it yields CASSQPQGLVGYTF. The rearrangement joins TRBV4-2 to TRBJ1-2; possible D gene TRBD1, 6 bases. This CDR3 comprises 14 residues. Germline V CDR1 and CDR2: LGHNA, YNFKEQ. V dropped 2 bases and J dropped 7 bases, with 14 bases sitting between them.

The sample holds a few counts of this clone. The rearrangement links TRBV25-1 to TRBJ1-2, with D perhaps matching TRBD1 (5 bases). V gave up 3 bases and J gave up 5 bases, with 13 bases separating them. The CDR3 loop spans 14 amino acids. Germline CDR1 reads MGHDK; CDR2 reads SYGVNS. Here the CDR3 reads CASSDPGRTYGYTF. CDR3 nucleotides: TGTGCCAGCAGTGACCCGGGACGGACTTATGGCTACACCTTC.

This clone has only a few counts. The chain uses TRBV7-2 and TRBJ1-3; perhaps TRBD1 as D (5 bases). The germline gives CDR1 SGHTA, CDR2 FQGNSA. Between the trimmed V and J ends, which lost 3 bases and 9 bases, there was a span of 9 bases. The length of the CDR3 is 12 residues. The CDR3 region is CASSFYGATIYF. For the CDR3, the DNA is TGTGCCAGCAGCTTCTACGGGGCCACCATATATTTT.

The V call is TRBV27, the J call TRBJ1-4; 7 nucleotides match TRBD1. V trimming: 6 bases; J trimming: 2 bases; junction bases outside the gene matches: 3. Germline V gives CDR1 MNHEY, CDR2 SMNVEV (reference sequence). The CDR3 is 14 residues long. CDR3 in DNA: TGTGCCAGCAGCCGACAGGGCACTAATGAAAAACTGTTTTTT. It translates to CASSRQGTNEKLFF.

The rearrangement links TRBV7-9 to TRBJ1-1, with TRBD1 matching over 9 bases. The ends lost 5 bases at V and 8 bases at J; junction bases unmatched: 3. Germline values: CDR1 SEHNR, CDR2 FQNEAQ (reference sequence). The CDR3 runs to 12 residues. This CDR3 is CASSLGQGEAFF. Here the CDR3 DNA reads TGTGCCAGCAGCCTCGGACAGGGGGAAGCTTTCTTT.

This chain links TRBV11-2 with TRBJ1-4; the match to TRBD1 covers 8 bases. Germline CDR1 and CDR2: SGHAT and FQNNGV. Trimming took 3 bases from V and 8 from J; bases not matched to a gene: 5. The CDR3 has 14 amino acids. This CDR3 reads CASSFGQGSEKLFF. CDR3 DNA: TGTGCCAGCAGCTTCGGACAGGGAAGCGAAAAACTGTTTTTT.

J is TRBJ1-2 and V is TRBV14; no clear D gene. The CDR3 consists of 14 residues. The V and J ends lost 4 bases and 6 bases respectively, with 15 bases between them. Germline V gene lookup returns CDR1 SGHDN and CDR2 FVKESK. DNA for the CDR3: TGTGCCAGCAGCCCCCGGCCGGGTTCGGATGGCTACACCTTC. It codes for CASSPRPGSDGYTF.

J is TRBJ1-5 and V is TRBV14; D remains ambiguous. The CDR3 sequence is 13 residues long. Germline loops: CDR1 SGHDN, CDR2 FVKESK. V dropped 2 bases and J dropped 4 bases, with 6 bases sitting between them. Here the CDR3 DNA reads TGTGCCAGCAGCCAAACCGCAAATCAGCCCCAGCATTTT. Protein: CASSQTANQPQHF.

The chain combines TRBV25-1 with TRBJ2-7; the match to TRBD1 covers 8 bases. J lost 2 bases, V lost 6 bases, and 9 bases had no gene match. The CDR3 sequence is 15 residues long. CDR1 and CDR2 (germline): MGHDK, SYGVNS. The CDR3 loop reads CASRNGQGRTYEQYF. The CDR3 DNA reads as TGTGCCAGCAGGAATGGACAGGGCCGTACCTACGAGCAGTACTTC.

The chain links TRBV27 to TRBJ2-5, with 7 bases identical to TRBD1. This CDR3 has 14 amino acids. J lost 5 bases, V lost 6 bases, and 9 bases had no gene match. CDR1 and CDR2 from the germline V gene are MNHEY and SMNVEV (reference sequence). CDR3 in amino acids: CASSRTGWRETQYF. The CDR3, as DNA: TGTGCCAGCAGCCGGACAGGCTGGAGGGAGACCCAGTACTTC.

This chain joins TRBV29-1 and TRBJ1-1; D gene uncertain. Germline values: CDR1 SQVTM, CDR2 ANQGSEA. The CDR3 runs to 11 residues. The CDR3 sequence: CRVQINTEAFF. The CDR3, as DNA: TGCAGAGTACAGATAAACACTGAAGCTTTCTTT.

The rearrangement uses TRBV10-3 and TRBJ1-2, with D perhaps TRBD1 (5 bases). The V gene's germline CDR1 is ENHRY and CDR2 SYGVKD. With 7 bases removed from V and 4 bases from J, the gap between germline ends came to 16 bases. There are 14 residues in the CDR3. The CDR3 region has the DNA TGTGCCATCAATCTACAGGAGAGTGGCTATGGCTACACCTTC. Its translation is CAINLQESGYGYTF.

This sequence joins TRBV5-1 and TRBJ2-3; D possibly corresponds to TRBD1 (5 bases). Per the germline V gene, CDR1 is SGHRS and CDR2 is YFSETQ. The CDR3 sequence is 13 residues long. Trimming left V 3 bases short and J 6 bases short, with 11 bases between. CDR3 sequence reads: CASSSDNSDTQYF. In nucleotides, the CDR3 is TGCGCCAGCAGCTCGGACAATTCTGATACGCAGTATTTT.

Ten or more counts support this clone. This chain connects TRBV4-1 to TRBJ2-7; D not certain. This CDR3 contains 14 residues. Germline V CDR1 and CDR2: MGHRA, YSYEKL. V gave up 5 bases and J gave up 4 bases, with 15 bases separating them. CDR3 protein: CASSYQEYGYEQYF. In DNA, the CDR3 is TGCGCCAGCAGCTATCAGGAGTATGGGTACGAGCAGTACTTC.

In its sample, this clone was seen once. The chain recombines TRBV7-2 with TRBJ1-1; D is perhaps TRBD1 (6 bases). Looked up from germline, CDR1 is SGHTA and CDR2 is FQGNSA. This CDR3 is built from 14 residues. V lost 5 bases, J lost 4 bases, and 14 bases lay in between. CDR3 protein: CASSLPGGGTEAFF. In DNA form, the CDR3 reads TGTGCCAGCAGCCTCCCCGGAGGGGGCACTGAAGCTTTCTTT.

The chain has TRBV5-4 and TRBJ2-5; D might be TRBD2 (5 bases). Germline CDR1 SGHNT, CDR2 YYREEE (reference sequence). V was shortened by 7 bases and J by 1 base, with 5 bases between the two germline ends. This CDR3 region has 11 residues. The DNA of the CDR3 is TGTGCCAGCGGACTCCAAGAGACCCAGTACTTC. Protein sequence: CASGLQETQYF.

The CDR3 DNA reads TGCGCCAGCAGCCAAGATGGGAGGACTAGCGGGGTTAGGATTGAGCAGTTCTTC. Protein product: CASSQDGRTSGVRIEQFF. The rearrangement uses TRBV4-1 and TRBJ2-1, with 12 bases aligning to TRBD2. The CDR3 contains 18 residues. After removal of 0 bases from V and 9 bases from J, the junction contained 12 bases not matched to a gene. The germline gives CDR1 MGHRA, CDR2 YSYEKL.

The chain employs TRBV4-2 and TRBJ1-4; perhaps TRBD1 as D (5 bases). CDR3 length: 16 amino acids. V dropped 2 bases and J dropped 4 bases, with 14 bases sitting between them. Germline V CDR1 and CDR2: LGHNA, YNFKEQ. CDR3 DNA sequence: TGTGCCAGCAGCCAACAGGTAGACAGTGGTAATGAAAAACTGTTTTTT. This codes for CASSQQVDSGNEKLFF.

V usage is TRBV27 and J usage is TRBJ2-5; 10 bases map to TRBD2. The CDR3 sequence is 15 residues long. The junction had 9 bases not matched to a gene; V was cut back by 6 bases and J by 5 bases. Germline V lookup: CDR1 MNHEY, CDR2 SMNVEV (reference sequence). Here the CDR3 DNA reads TGTGCCAGCAGGAGCGGGGGGGCCTGGTCGGAGACCCAGTACTTC. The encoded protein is CASRSGGAWSETQYF.

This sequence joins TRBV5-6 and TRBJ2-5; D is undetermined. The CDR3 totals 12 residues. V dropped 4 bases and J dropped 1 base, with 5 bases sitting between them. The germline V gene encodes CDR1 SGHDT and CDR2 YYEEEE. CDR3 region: CASSRLQETQYF. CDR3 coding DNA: TGTGCCAGCAGCCGCCTCCAAGAGACCCAGTACTTC.

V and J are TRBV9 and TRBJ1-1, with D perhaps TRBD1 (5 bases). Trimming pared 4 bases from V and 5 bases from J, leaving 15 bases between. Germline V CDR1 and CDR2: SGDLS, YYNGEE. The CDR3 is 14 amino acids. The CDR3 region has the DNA TGTGCCAGCAGCCCCCGCCCAGGGCTTACTGAAGCTTTCTTT. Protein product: CASSPRPGLTEAFF.

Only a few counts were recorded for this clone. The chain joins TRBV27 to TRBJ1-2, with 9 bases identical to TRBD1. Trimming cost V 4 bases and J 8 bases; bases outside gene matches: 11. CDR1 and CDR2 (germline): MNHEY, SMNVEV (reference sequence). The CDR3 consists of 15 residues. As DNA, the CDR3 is TGTGCCAGCAGTTCCTCAGACAGGGGGATGAGGGGCTACACCTTC. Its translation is CASSSSDRGMRGYTF.

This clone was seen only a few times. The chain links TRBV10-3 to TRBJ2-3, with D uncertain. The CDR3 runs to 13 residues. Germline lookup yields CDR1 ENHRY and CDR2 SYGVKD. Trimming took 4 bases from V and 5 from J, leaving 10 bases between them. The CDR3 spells CAISVGPQDTQYF. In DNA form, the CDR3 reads TGTGCCATCAGTGTAGGCCCACAAGATACGCAGTATTTT.